Listed below are T cell receptor beta chains from one sample, sequenced in a study of blood T cells in healthy people across ages. TCRdb reprocessed the 5' RACE reads with MiXCR, giving one entry per CDR3 protein. Of some 760,000 distinct CDR3 sequences in the sample, approximately 25% were seen once. These sequences were also reported in another study, on T cells of mothers and their children.

Sample: blood. Receptors originate from a boy under 18 in good health. The CDR3 runs from the conserved cysteine through the conserved F or W. D genes are given only for firm matches. The size of a clone is reported for some rows only, either as once, few or many, or as a class for expanded clones.

15 | NA | TRBD2 | TRBJ2-2 | TRBV2 | CASSDRGDATGELLF | TGTGCCAGCAGTGATCGGGGGGACGCCACCGGGGAGCTGCTTTTT
15 | few | TRBD2 | TRBJ2-1 | TRBV4-3 | CASSQEVLLADEQFF | TGCGCCAGCAGCCAAGAGGTTTTGCTAGCGGATGAGCAGTTCTTC
16 | NA | NA | TRBJ2-5 | TRBV5-5 | CASSLAYSTAQETQYF | TGTGCCAGCAGCTTGGCCTATTCCACGGCGCAAGAGACCCAGTACTTC
15 | NA | NA | TRBJ1-1 | TRBV7-8 | CASRPNSGMSTEAFF | TGTGCCAGCAGGCCCAACAGTGGGATGAGCACTGAAGCCTTCTTT
14 | NA | TRBD1 | TRBJ1-4 | TRBV7-6 | CASSLQGLGEKLFF | TGTGCCAGCAGCCTACAGGGGTTGGGTGAAAAACTGTTTTTT
15 | NA | TRBD1 | TRBJ1-6 | TRBV2 | CASRQGSSYNSPLHF | TGTGCCAGCAGACAGGGGAGCTCCTATAATTCACCCCTCCACTTT
17 | many | NA | TRBJ1-4 | TRBV21-1 | CASSKGTGGATNEKLFF | TGTGCCAGCAGCAAAGGGACAGGGGGCGCAACTAATGAAAAACTGTTTTTT
16 | NA | NA | TRBJ2-2 | TRBV7-8 | CASSFREGSNTGELFF | TGTGCCAGCAGCTTTAGAGAGGGGTCGAACACCGGGGAGCTGTTTTTT
12 | NA | NA | TRBJ2-7 | TRBV19 | CASSIRGGEQYF | TGTGCCAGTAGTATCAGGGGGGGCGAGCAGTACTTC
14 | NA | TRBD2 | TRBJ2-5 | TRBV2 | CASTGTSGGETQYF | TGTGCCAGCACGGGCACTAGCGGAGGAGAGACCCAGTACTTC
13 | NA | NA | TRBJ1-1 | TRBV12-3/TRBV12-4 | CASSFVVNTEAFF | TGTGCCAGCAGTTTCGTCGTGAACACTGAAGCTTTCTTT
10 | NA | NA | TRBJ1-1 | TRBV29-1 | CSVQDSGAFF | TGCAGCGTCCAGGACAGTGGGGCTTTCTTT
14 | few | NA | TRBJ2-6 | TRBV2 | CASNKGSGANVLTF | TGTGCCAGCAACAAGGGTTCCGGGGCCAACGTCCTGACTTTC
19 | NA | TRBD1 | TRBJ2-7 | TRBV7-9 | CASSSGTGRKQRASYEQYF | TGTGCCAGCAGCTCCGGGACAGGGAGGAAGCAGCGGGCCTCCTACGAGCAGTACTTC
11 | few | NA | TRBJ2-1 | TRBV20-1 | CSASLIAEQFF | TGCAGTGCTAGTCTTATAGCGGAGCAGTTCTTC
14 | NA | NA | TRBJ2-3 | TRBV13 | CASSSGSPTDTQYF | TGTGCCAGCAGCTCCGGGTCACCCACAGATACGCAGTATTTT
15 | few | TRBD1 | TRBJ2-7 | TRBV28 | CASRPRTGASGEQYF | TGTGCCAGCAGGCCGAGGACAGGGGCGTCGGGCGAGCAGTACTTC
16 | NA | TRBD2 | TRBJ2-3 | TRBV11-2 | CASSWGLAGTTDTQYF | TGTGCCAGCAGTTGGGGACTAGCGGGCACCACAGATACGCAGTATTTT
17 | few | TRBD2 | TRBJ2-3 | TRBV9 | CASSVVGLATSTDTQYF | TGTGCCAGCAGCGTAGTTGGACTAGCGACTAGCACAGATACGCAGTATTTT
16 | few | NA | TRBJ2-1 | TRBV5-1 | CASSSKGGGSYNEQFF | TGCGCCAGCAGCTCTAAAGGGGGAGGCTCCTACAATGAGCAGTTCTTC
12 | few | NA | TRBJ1-2 | TRBV20-1 | CSASGLNYGYTF | TGCAGTGCCTCGGGCCTTAACTATGGCTACACCTTC
17 | once | TRBD2 | TRBJ2-7 | TRBV11-3 | CASSSYTTRTSRYEQYF | TGTGCCAGCAGCTCCTATACGACTCGGACTAGTCGTTACGAGCAGTACTTC
14 | NA | TRBD1 | TRBJ1-1 | TRBV13 | CASSEQGTNTGAFF | TGTGCCAGCAGTGAACAGGGGACGAACACTGGAGCTTTCTTT
15 | few | NA | TRBJ2-1 | TRBV14 | CAGSQGIGSYNEQFF | TGTGCCGGCAGCCAGGGGATAGGTTCCTACAATGAGCAGTTCTTC
15 | NA | TRBD1 | TRBJ2-1 | TRBV5-1 | CASSLVQGQYNEQFF | TGCGCCAGCAGCTTGGTCCAGGGACAGTACAATGAGCAGTTCTTC
16 | few | NA | TRBJ2-1 | TRBV10-3 | CAISDWEGARGNEQFF | TGTGCCATCAGTGATTGGGAGGGGGCGAGGGGCAATGAGCAGTTCTTC
14 | few | TRBD1 | TRBJ1-1 | TRBV12-3/TRBV12-4 | CASSLTGEVTEAFF | TGTGCCAGCAGTTTGACAGGGGAGGTCACTGAAGCCTTCTTT
16 | few | TRBD2 | TRBJ2-5 | TRBV7-9 | CASTETAGGLGETQYF | TGTGCCAGCACCGAAACGGCGGGAGGGCTTGGAGAGACCCAGTACTTC
14 | NA | TRBD2 | TRBJ2-1 | TRBV14 | CASSQIGTNNEQFF | TGTGCCAGCAGCCAAATCGGGACTAACAATGAGCAGTTCTTC
13 | few | NA | TRBJ1-5 | TRBV12-3/TRBV12-4 | CASSQRVEQPQHF | TGTGCCAGCAGCCAAAGAGTCGAGCAGCCCCAGCATTTT
14 | NA | NA | TRBJ2-1 | TRBV29-1 | CSVEFTLSYNEQFF | TGCAGCGTTGAGTTCACCCTCTCATACAATGAGCAGTTCTTC
17 | NA | NA | TRBJ2-1 | TRBV3-1 | CASSQDLVADSYNEQFF | TGTGCCAGCAGCCAAGATCTGGTAGCGGACTCCTACAATGAGCAGTTCTTC
15 | few | NA | TRBJ1-4 | TRBV19 | CASTRGAWANEKLFF | TGTGCCAGTACAAGGGGGGCATGGGCTAATGAAAAGCTGTTTTTT
17 | few | TRBD2 | TRBJ2-5 | TRBV4-1 | CASSQVLAGGDQETQYF | TGCGCCAGCAGCCAAGTACTAGCGGGCGGAGATCAAGAGACCCAGTACTTC
13 | few | NA | TRBJ2-7 | TRBV10-3 | CAISIGRLDEQYF | TGTGCCATCAGTATTGGGCGTTTAGACGAGCAGTACTTC
15 | NA | NA | TRBJ2-7 | TRBV29-1 | CSASLRQQNPYEQYF | TGCAGCGCTAGTCTCAGACAGCAAAACCCCTACGAGCAGTACTTC
15 | NA | NA | TRBJ2-5 | TRBV6-1 | CASSETYGGGVTQYF | TGTGCCAGCAGTGAAACCTATGGGGGAGGAGTGACCCAGTACTTC
13 | many | NA | TRBJ2-5 | TRBV7-3 | CASSYDREETQYF | TGTGCCAGCAGCTACGACAGAGAAGAGACCCAGTACTTC
15 | NA | NA | TRBJ2-5 | TRBV28 | CASSLSGEGGETQYF | TGTGCCAGCAGTTTATCGGGGGAAGGAGGAGAGACCCAGTACTTC
15 | NA | NA | TRBJ2-5 | TRBV6-6 | CASRYTLGFKETQYF | TGTGCCAGCAGATACACACTGGGATTTAAAGAGACCCAGTACTTC
14 | NA | TRBD1 | TRBJ2-7 | TRBV6-6 | CASSYNRGPSEQYF | TGTGCCAGCAGTTACAACAGGGGACCTTCCGAGCAGTACTTC
14 | few | TRBD2 | TRBJ2-4 | TRBV20-1 | CSARSSGRGDIQYF | TGCAGTGCTAGAAGTAGCGGGAGAGGGGACATTCAGTACTTC
17 | NA | NA | TRBJ1-4 | TRBV20-1 | CSARDPFGREAREKLFF | TGCAGTGCTAGAGATCCTTTTGGCAGGGAGGCTCGAGAAAAACTGTTTTTT
13 | many | NA | TRBJ2-1 | TRBV27 | CASRLSSYNEQFF | TGTGCCAGCCGACTGAGCTCCTACAATGAGCAGTTCTTC
14 | NA | NA | TRBJ1-1 | TRBV6-1 | CASSGHSLGAEAFF | TGTGCCAGCAGTGGACACTCTCTGGGGGCTGAAGCTTTCTTT
14 | NA | NA | TRBJ2-7 | TRBV29-1 | CSVARGVSSYEQYF | TGCAGCGTTGCAAGGGGGGTCAGCTCCTACGAGCAGTACTTC
16 | NA | NA | TRBJ2-1 | TRBV4-2 | CASSRTALKGEYEQFF | TGTGCCAGCAGCCGGACAGCCCTAAAAGGGGAATATGAGCAGTTCTTC
13 | NA | NA | TRBJ2-3 | TRBV29-1 | CSVGAIPTDTQYF | TGCAGCGTCGGAGCGATTCCCACAGATACGCAGTATTTT
15 | NA | NA | TRBJ2-1 | TRBV7-3 | CASSLDANSYNEQFF | TGTGCCAGCAGCCTAGACGCGAACTCCTACAATGAGCAGTTCTTC
16 | NA | NA | TRBJ2-1 | TRBV20-1 | CSAALRSASSYNEQLF | TGCAGTGCTGCCCTCAGGAGCGCTAGCTCCTACAATGAGCAGCTCTTC
13 | few | NA | TRBJ2-7 | TRBV9 | CASSATPEGEQYF | TGTGCCAGCAGCGCTACACCTGAGGGCGAGCAGTACTTC
14 | few | TRBD2 | TRBJ2-1 | TRBV29-1 | CSVPSPGLANEQFF | TGCAGCGTTCCGTCTCCGGGACTAGCCAATGAGCAGTTCTTC
14 | few | TRBD2 | TRBJ2-5 | TRBV5-6 | CASVSSGGWETQYF | TGTGCCAGCGTCTCTAGCGGGGGTTGGGAGACCCAGTACTTC
16 | NA | NA | TRBJ2-5 | TRBV11-3 | CASSPGGAWFQETQYF | TGTGCCAGCAGCCCAGGTGGGGCCTGGTTTCAAGAGACCCAGTACTTC
15 | NA | TRBD1 | TRBJ1-2 | TRBV7-2 | CASSLDGTDNYGYTF | TGTGCCAGCAGCTTAGACGGGACAGATAACTATGGCTACACCTTC
15 | NA | NA | TRBJ2-5 | TRBV7-3 | CASSLTGPPLETQYF | TGTGCCAGCAGCTTAACTGGGCCACCATTGGAGACCCAGTACTTC
15 | NA | NA | TRBJ2-1 | TRBV6-4 | CASSDSAPLNNEQFF | TGTGCCAGCAGTGACTCGGCGCCCCTTAACAATGAGCAGTTCTTC
16 | few | TRBD2 | TRBJ2-1 | TRBV7-8 | CASSLGTSGYTYEQFF | TGTGCCAGCAGCTTAGGGACTAGCGGCTACACTTATGAGCAGTTCTTC
15 | NA | TRBD2 | TRBJ2-5 | TRBV7-9 | CASSAGTSVGETQYF | TGTGCCAGCAGCGCCGGGACTAGCGTTGGAGAGACCCAGTACTTC